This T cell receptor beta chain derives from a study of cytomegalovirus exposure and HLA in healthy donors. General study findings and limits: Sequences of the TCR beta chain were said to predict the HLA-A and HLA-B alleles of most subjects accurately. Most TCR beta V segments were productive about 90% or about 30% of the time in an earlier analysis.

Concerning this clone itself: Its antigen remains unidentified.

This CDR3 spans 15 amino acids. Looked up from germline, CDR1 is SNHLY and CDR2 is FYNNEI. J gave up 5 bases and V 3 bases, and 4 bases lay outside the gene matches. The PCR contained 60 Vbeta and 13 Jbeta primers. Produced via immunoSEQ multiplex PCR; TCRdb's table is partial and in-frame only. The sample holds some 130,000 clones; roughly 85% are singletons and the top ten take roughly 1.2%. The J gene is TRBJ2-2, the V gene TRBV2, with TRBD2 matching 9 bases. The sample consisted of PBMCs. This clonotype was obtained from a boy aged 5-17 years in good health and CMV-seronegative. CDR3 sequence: CASSEAGGPTGELFF. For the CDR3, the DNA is TGTGCCAGCAGTGAGGCGGGAGGGCCTACCGGGGAGCTGTTTTTT.